This TCR beta chain was captured in a study of T cells after yellow fever vaccination. Study at large: The SMART-Seq v4 Ultra Low Input method served to prepare the low-cell-number fractions.

Template switching by 5'RACE produced TCR cDNA, adding a universal primer site and UMIs. Using its own MiXCR run on the 5' RACE reads, TCRdb lists one record per CDR3 protein. The table lists under 700,000 distinct CDR3 sequences, about a sixth of them singletons, with 15% to 20% in the top ten. This clonotype was found many times. The antigen is undetermined. Notes on the study in general: The presence of abundant clonotypes contaminating from the bulk population was possible in FACS-sorted repertoires.

The CDR3 runs to 13 residues. Germline V CDR1 and CDR2: DFQATT, SNEGSKA (reference sequence). With 1 base clipped from V and 4 bases from J, the junction kept 1 base outside the gene matches. This clonotype was obtained from a man in his late teens or twenties who received the YFV17D yellow fever vaccine. Here the sequenced sample was PBMCs, taken 5 to 6 days after the first yellow fever vaccination. This chain connects TRBV20-1 to TRBJ1-5, with TRBD1 identical over 7 bases. CDR3 sequence reads: CSARGDRNQPQHF. In DNA, the CDR3 is TGCAGTGCTAGAGGGGACAGAAATCAGCCCCAGCATTTT.